These 17 T cell receptor beta chains were all obtained from the same sample, sequenced in a study of cytomegalovirus exposure and HLA in healthy donors. PCR primers comprised 60 Vbeta and 13 Jbeta primers. TCRdb keeps only in-frame clones here, not all; method: immunoSEQ multiplex PCR. Of 180,000 or so clones listed, about four fifths were seen once; the top ten hold about 2.6%. The specimen sequenced was PBMCs. These TCRs come from a female donor in good health and CMV-seronegative.

The gene calls are TRBV11-2 and TRBJ2-2; possibly TRBD2 for D (6 bases). This CDR3 region has 17 residues. V was clipped by 4 bases and J by 6 bases, with 21 bases between them. CDR1 and CDR2 from the germline V gene are SGHAT and FQNNGV. CDR3 protein: CASSYNAGRRGPGELFF. In DNA, the CDR3 is TGTGCCAGCAGCTACAACGCGGGGAGGAGAGGCCCCGGGGAGCTGTTTTTT.

The V and J genes are TRBV18 and TRBJ1-2, with TRBD1 matching 8 bases. This CDR3 comprises 16 residues. V dropped 2 bases and J dropped 4; count of bases not matched to a gene: 9. The germline V gene has CDR1 KGHSH and CDR2 LQKENI. The CDR3 DNA sequence: TGTGCCAGCTCACCAAGGCGGACAGGGACTGTCTATGGCTACACCTTC. Protein product: CASSPRRTGTVYGYTF.

In the case of this clone: One end of the junction is discordant with germline, which a read error may explain. The chain has TRBV30 and TRBJ2-5, with a possible D match to TRBD1 (6 bases). Germline V gives CDR1 GTSNPN, CDR2 SVGIG (reference sequence). The CDR3 totals 15 residues. As DNA, the CDR3 is TGTGCCTGGAGCTTCTTTGGACAGCCACAAGCGACCCAGTACTTC. This gives the protein CAWSFFGQPQATQYF.

The gene calls are TRBV10-2 and TRBJ1-2; 7 bases fit TRBD1. This CDR3 has 13 residues. V was clipped by 3 bases and J by 3 bases; unmatched bases: 1. CDR1 WSHSY and CDR2 SAAADI come from the germline V gene. DNA of the CDR3: TGCGCCAGCAGTGAAGACAGGGACTATGGCTACACCTTC. Translation gives CASSEDRDYGYTF.

V and J are TRBV7-9 and TRBJ2-1; 8 bases line up with TRBD2. The length of the CDR3 is 14 residues. Germline lookup yields CDR1 SEHNR and CDR2 FQNEAQ (reference sequence). V trimming: 2 bases; J trimming: 9 bases; junction bases outside the gene matches: 6. The CDR3 protein is CASSLRNGRGEQFF. The CDR3 nucleotides read TGTGCCAGCAGCTTAAGGAACGGGAGGGGTGAGCAGTTCTTC.

V and J are TRBV29-1 and TRBJ2-3; TRBD2 might be the D (6 bases). The V gene's germline CDR1 is SQVTM and CDR2 ANQGSEA. The V and J ends lost 4 bases and 1 base respectively, with 12 bases between them. This CDR3 comprises 14 residues. CDR3 sequence: CSVAGGGGTDTQYF. The CDR3 nucleotides are TGCAGCGTTGCCGGGGGAGGAGGCACAGATACGCAGTATTTT.

The CDR3 nucleotides read TGTGCCAGCAGCCAAGATCCGAGGTCTCTGTCACCCCTCCACTTT. Encoded protein: CASSQDPRSLSPLHF. The chain employs TRBV4-2 and TRBJ1-6, with no clear D. The CDR3 runs 15 residues. CDR1 and CDR2 (germline): LGHNA, YNFKEQ. The V and J ends lost 0 bases and 10 bases respectively, with 13 bases between them.

V and J are TRBV21-1 and TRBJ2-1; the table's D call, TRBD2, was not checked against the DNA. TRBV21-1 is a pseudogene. The CDR3 has 16 residues. The CDR3 region has the DNA TGTGCCAGCAGCAAAGAGGGGACTAGTTTCTACAATGAGCAGTTCTTC. This gives the protein CASSKEGTSFYNEQFF.

V usage is TRBV5-1 and J usage is TRBJ2-7, with TRBD2 as a possible D gene (7 bases). Germline CDR1 SGHRS, CDR2 YFSETQ. Trimming removed 0 bases at V and 1 base at J, with 11 bases between. The CDR3 is 15 residues long. CDR3 nucleotides: TGCGCCAGCAGCTTGGGGCGGGGGCCTTCCTACGAGCAGTACTTC. Amino acid sequence: CASSLGRGPSYEQYF.

The rearrangement uses TRBV27 and TRBJ1-4; D gene uncertain. V lost 4 bases and J 1 base, leaving 13 bases between the germline ends. Germline loops: CDR1 MNHEY, CDR2 SMNVEV (reference sequence). This CDR3 has 16 residues. CDR3 residues: CASSSQSIGTNEKLFF. The CDR3 coding sequence is TGTGCCAGCAGTTCGCAATCGATCGGAACTAATGAAAAACTGTTTTTT. Drawing the rest from reference TRBV27 and TRBJ1-4, the complete variable domain is EAQVTQNPRYLITVTGKKLTVTCSQNMNHEYMSWYRQDPGLGLRQIYYSMNVEVTDKGDVPEGYKVSRKEKRNFPLILESPSPNQTSLYFCASSSQSIGTNEKLFFGSGTQLSVL.

The rearrangement joins TRBV5-1 to TRBJ2-3; 7 positions match TRBD2. J gave up 2 bases and V 0 bases, and 6 bases lay outside the gene matches. This CDR3 has 16 residues. The germline CDR1 and CDR2 sequences are SGHRS and YFSETQ. The CDR3 here is CASSLVETSTTDTQYF. The CDR3 region has the DNA TGCGCCAGCAGCTTGGTGGAGACTAGCACCACAGATACGCAGTATTTT.

The chain links TRBV9 to TRBJ2-5, with 8 bases that match TRBD2. Trimming removed 2 bases from V and 1 base from J; junction bases left unmatched: 4. The CDR3 has 15 amino acids. Germline V gives CDR1 SGDLS, CDR2 YYNGEE. CDR3 DNA: TGTGCCAGCAGCGTGATAGCGGGGATCCAAGAGACCCAGTACTTC. Its protein product is CASSVIAGIQETQYF.

V is TRBV28 and J is TRBJ2-3; TRBD2 matches at 13 bases. The ends lost 5 bases at V and 1 base at J; junction bases unmatched: 6. The germline V gene encodes CDR1 MDHEN and CDR2 SYDVKM. The CDR3 has 17 amino acids. The DNA of the CDR3 is TGTGCCAGCAGTGGACTAGCGGGAGCCTACCGCACAGATACGCAGTATTTT. It encodes CASSGLAGAYRTDTQYF.

This clone was detected once. The chain couples TRBV5-5 to TRBJ2-1; 9 positions match TRBD1. This CDR3 has 15 amino acids. In germline, CDR1 is SGHKS, CDR2 YYEKEE (reference sequence). V was pared by 3 bases and J by 7 bases, with 8 bases of the junction left unmatched. In DNA, the CDR3 is TGTGCCAGCAGCTCCACCGGGACAGGGCATAATGAGCAGTTCTTC. It yields the protein CASSSTGTGHNEQFF.

This chain links TRBV5-1 with TRBJ2-3; possibly TRBD1 for D (6 bases). V was clipped by 3 bases and J by 6 bases, with 32 bases between them. The germline CDR1 and CDR2 sequences are SGHRS and YFSETQ. The length of the CDR3 is 20 residues. The DNA for the CDR3 is TGCGCCAGCAGCTCTCTCGTGCCGGGACACCTAATTCAGGGAACGGATACGCAGTATTTT. Protein: CASSSLVPGHLIQGTDTQYF. Together with reference TRBV5-1 and TRBJ2-3, the CDR3 gives the full variable domain: KAGVTQTPRYLIKTRGQQVTLSCSPISGHRSVSWYQQTPGQGLQFLFEYFSETQRNKGNFPGRFSGRQFSNSRSEMNVSTLELGDSALYLCASSSLVPGHLIQGTDTQYFGPGTRLTVL.

This clone has only a few counts. This chain joins TRBV5-4 and TRBJ1-1; D is uncertain. Germline V gene lookup returns CDR1 SGHNT and CDR2 YYREEE (reference sequence). The CDR3 is 13 residues long. The V gene lost 4 bases and the J gene lost 0 bases, with 7 bases spanning the gap. The CDR3 loop reads CASSPNLNTEAFF. The DNA of the CDR3 is TGTGCCAGCAGCCCCAACTTGAACACTGAAGCTTTCTTT.

The chain employs TRBV27 and TRBJ2-1, with a tentative D call TRBD2 (5 bases). The CDR3 covers 15 residues. Trimming pared 0 bases from V and 7 bases from J, leaving 13 bases between. Germline V lookup: CDR1 MNHEY, CDR2 SMNVEV (reference sequence). This CDR3 reads CASSLSGGYRNEQFF. The CDR3 bases are TGTGCCAGCAGTTTATCAGGAGGATATCGGAATGAGCAGTTCTTC.